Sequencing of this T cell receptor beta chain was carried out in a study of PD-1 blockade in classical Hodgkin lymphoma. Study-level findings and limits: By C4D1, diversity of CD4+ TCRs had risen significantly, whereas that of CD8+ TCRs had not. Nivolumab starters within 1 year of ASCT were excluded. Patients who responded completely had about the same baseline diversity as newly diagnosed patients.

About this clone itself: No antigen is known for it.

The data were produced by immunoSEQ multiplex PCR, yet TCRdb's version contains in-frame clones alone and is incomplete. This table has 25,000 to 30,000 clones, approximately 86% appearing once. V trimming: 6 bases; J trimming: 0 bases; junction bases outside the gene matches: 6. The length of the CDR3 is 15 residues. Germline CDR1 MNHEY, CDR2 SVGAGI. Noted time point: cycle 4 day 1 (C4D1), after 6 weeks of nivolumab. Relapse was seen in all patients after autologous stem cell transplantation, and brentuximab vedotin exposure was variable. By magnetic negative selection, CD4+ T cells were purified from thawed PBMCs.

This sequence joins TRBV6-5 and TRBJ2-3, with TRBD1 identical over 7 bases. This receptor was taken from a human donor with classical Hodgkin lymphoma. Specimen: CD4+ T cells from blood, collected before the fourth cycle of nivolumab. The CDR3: CASSKTGLSTDTQYF. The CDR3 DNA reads TGTGCCAGCAGCAAGACAGGGCTTAGCACAGATACGCAGTATTTT.